Listed here are 24 T cell receptor beta chains from one sample, sequenced in a study of technical replicates of blood from a handful of donors. Clones were read by immunoSEQ multiplex PCR, and TCRdb kept only the in-frame ones, dropping some. This table holds over 85,000 clones, about 94% found once. Input material: T cells isolated from PBMCs. These receptors were collected from a human donor in good health.

The rearrangement joins TRBV19 to TRBJ2-6; D not resolved. V shed 3 bases and J shed 2 bases, with 8 bases lying between them. The CDR3 length is 15 residues. CDR1 and CDR2 from the germline V gene are LNHDA and SQIVND (reference sequence). DNA of the CDR3: TGTGCCAGTAGTATTGCGAATGCTGGGGCCAACGTCCTGACTTTC. It encodes CASSIANAGANVLTF.

This clone appeared a few times. The rearrangement joins TRBV30 to TRBJ1-5, with TRBD1 as a possible D gene (5 bases). V was trimmed by 2 bases and J by 3 bases, leaving 11 bases between them. CDR3 size: 14 residues. The V gene's germline CDR1 is GTSNPN and CDR2 SVGIG (reference sequence). The CDR3 nucleotides are TGTGCCTGGAGTATAGGGGTAGACAATCAGCCCCAGCATTTT. Amino acid sequence: CAWSIGVDNQPQHF.

This clone appeared a few times. The chain couples TRBV5-1 to TRBJ2-1; 14 nucleotides line up with TRBD2. The V gene's germline CDR1 is SGHRS and CDR2 YFSETQ. The CDR3 extends over 17 amino acids. The V gene end was trimmed by 3 bases and the J gene end by 5 bases; junction bases not matched to a gene: 7. The CDR3 region has the DNA TGCGCCAGCAGCTCTAGGACTAGCGGGAGGCTCGACAATGAGCAGTTCTTC. Translation: CASSSRTSGRLDNEQFF.

The chain combines TRBV11-3 with TRBJ1-1, with no clear D. The CDR3 extends over 12 amino acids. Germline V gives CDR1 SGHNT, CDR2 YENEEA. Trimming took off 3 bases at V and 2 bases at J, with 4 bases between the two ends. This chain's CDR3 is CASSLANTEAFF. CDR3 DNA: TGTGCCAGCAGCTTGGCCAACACTGAAGCTTTCTTT.

This clone is a singleton in its sample. This chain uses TRBV5-1 with TRBJ2-1; weak D call: TRBD1 (5 bases). V lost 0 bases and J 1 base, leaving 5 bases between the germline ends. This CDR3 region has 14 residues. Germline V gene data show CDR1 as SGHRS and CDR2 as YFSETQ. CDR3 residues: CASSLGQSYNEQFF. For the CDR3, the DNA is TGCGCCAGCAGCTTGGGACAGTCCTACAATGAGCAGTTCTTC. Combining the CDR3 with reference TRBV5-1 and TRBJ2-1 gives the whole variable domain KAGVTQTPRYLIKTRGQQVTLSCSPISGHRSVSWYQQTPGQGLQFLFEYFSETQRNKGNFPGRFSGRQFSNSRSEMNVSTLELGDSALYLCASSLGQSYNEQFFGPGTRLTVL.

The V gene is TRBV28, the J gene TRBJ2-3; 8 bases agree with TRBD1. Germline CDR1 and CDR2: MDHEN and SYDVKM. The CDR3 covers 15 residues. Germline trimming cut 5 bases from V and 5 bases from J; bases unmatched to any gene: 9. The CDR3 reads CASSTDREYLDTQYF. CDR3 DNA sequence: TGTGCCAGCAGTACGGACAGGGAATACTTAGATACGCAGTATTTT.

A single count supports this clone. This chain joins TRBV6-6 and TRBJ2-3; TRBD2 matches 10 bases. Trimming at V came to 6 bases and at J to 3 bases, leaving 6 bases not matched to a gene. Germline assignment: CDR1 MNHNY and CDR2 SVGAGI (reference sequence). The CDR3 is 15 residues long. For the CDR3, the DNA is TGTGCCAGCAGCCAACTAGCGGGAATAACAGATACGCAGTATTTT. Its protein is CASSQLAGITDTQYF.

The rearrangement joins TRBV27 to TRBJ2-7; D is unresolved. There are 13 residues in the CDR3. Trimming took 5 bases from V and 3 from J, leaving 11 bases between them. Looked up from germline, CDR1 is MNHEY and CDR2 is SMNVEV (reference sequence). The CDR3 DNA reads as TGTGCCAGCAGTCTACGACAAGACTACGAGCAGTACTTC. Translated, it gives CASSLRQDYEQYF.

V is TRBV7-3 and J is TRBJ2-2, with 14 bases identical to TRBD2. This CDR3 spans 18 amino acids. Per the germline V gene, CDR1 is SGHTA and CDR2 is FQGTGA. J was trimmed by 2 bases and V by 2 bases; bases with no gene match: 4. CDR3 in amino acids: CASSLFGTSGSNTGELFF. The CDR3 nucleotides are TGTGCCAGCAGCTTATTTGGGACTAGCGGGAGTAACACCGGGGAGCTGTTTTTT.

In nucleotides, the CDR3 is TGTGCCAGCAGATTTGAGCGGGGTCTCGTACATGAGCAGTTCTTC. Its translation: CASRFERGLVHEQFF. This chain joins TRBV6-5 and TRBJ2-1, with TRBD2 matching 7 bases. With V trimmed by 6 bases and J by 8 bases, 13 bases remained unmatched. Germline loops: CDR1 MNHEY, CDR2 SVGAGI. The CDR3 totals 15 residues.

As regards this clone: Germline is not matched at one junction end, which may reflect a read error. The rearrangement links TRBV6-5 to TRBJ2-7; D unresolved. The V gene's germline CDR1 is MNHEY and CDR2 SVGAGI. The CDR3 totals 14 residues. CDR3 nucleotide sequence: TGTGCCAGCAGTTTTTACAGTTTAACCTACGGGCAGTACTTC. It translates to CASSFYSLTYGQYF.

This clone was detected once. The V call is TRBV11-3, the J call TRBJ2-7; TRBD1 is a possible D gene (5 bases). The CDR3 is made up of 15 amino acids. V lost 0 bases and J lost 3, with 12 bases in between. The germline V gene encodes CDR1 SGHNT and CDR2 YENEEA. The CDR3 DNA reads TGTGCCAGCAGCTTAGACCCCCAGGGTTTCTACGAGCAGTACTTC. The encoded protein is CASSLDPQGFYEQYF.

J is TRBJ2-2 and V is TRBV5-1; D is undetermined. From germline, CDR1 is SGHRS and CDR2 YFSETQ. The CDR3 has 13 amino acids. V was trimmed by 0 bases and J by 5 bases, leaving 5 bases between them. The CDR3 DNA reads as TGCGCCAGCAGCTTGGCATTGACCGGGGAGCTGTTTTTT. It yields the protein CASSLALTGELFF.

The chain carries TRBV2 and TRBJ2-1, with 9 positions matching TRBD2. The CDR3 is 13 residues long. Germline CDR1 is SNHLY and CDR2 is FYNNEI. The CDR3 coding sequence is TGTGTCACAATAGCGGGAGAACACAATGAGCAGTTCTTC. Encoded protein: CVTIAGEHNEQFF. The complete variable domain, with remaining parts taken from reference TRBV2 and TRBJ2-1, reads EPEVTQTPSHQVTQMGQEVILRCVPISNHLYFYWYRQILGQKVEFLVSFYNNEISEKSEIFDDQFSVERPDGSNFTLKIRSTKLEDSAMYFCVTIAGEHNEQFFGPGTRLTVL.

This clone was observed a single time. This chain uses TRBV7-8 with TRBJ2-7; TRBD2 is a possible D gene (7 bases). Trimming stripped 2 bases from V and 4 bases from J, with 21 bases between. This CDR3 has 17 residues. Germline V lookup: CDR1 SGHVS, CDR2 FQNEAQ. DNA of the CDR3: TGTGCCAGCAGCTTACCACGGGGGGCGCAGGGTCGGTACGAGCAGTACTTC. Its protein is CASSLPRGAQGRYEQYF.

V is TRBV15 and J is TRBJ2-3; 8 bases map to TRBD1. The CDR3 contains 15 residues. CDR1 LNHNV and CDR2 YYDKDF come from the germline V gene (reference sequence). Losses at the gene ends were 1 base for V and 5 bases for J; bases not matched to a gene: 5. The CDR3 nucleotides read TGTGCCACCAGCAGAGTCCGGACAGGGATAGATACGCAGTATTTT. Protein: CATSRVRTGIDTQYF.

The chain couples TRBV11-2 to TRBJ2-2; 7 bases agree with TRBD2. With V trimmed by 3 bases and J by 4 bases, 5 bases remained unmatched. Germline V gene sequence: CDR1 SGHAT, CDR2 FQNNGV. The CDR3 is 15 residues long. Here the CDR3 reads CASSFGGGSTGELFF. For the CDR3, the DNA is TGTGCCAGCAGCTTTGGGGGAGGGAGCACCGGGGAGCTGTTTTTT.

The chain joins TRBV7-6 to TRBJ1-3, with D perhaps matching TRBD1 (5 bases). With 7 bases removed from V and 0 bases from J, the gap between germline ends came to 13 bases. Germline CDR1 SGHVS, CDR2 FNYEAQ. There are 15 residues in the CDR3. CDR3 sequence reads: CASISGVGSGNTIYF. CDR3 DNA: TGTGCCAGCATATCGGGGGTTGGCTCTGGAAACACCATATATTTT.

With respect to this clone: A much bigger clone sits one base away, suggesting this may be a read error. In the same sample, other DNA sequences code for this CDR3. This chain links TRBV2 with TRBJ2-1; 7 nucleotides align to TRBD2. V shed 2 bases, J shed 15 bases, and the junction held 16 bases outside the gene matches. The CDR3 is made up of 15 amino acids. Germline V gene lookup returns CDR1 SNHLY and CDR2 FYNNEI. The CDR3 is CASSERWLAGPSRFF. Here the CDR3 DNA reads TGTGCCAGCAGTGAACGGTGGTTAGCGGGTCCATCCCGGTTCTTC.

The rearrangement joins TRBV6-5 to TRBJ1-1, with D maybe TRBD1 (5 bases). Deletions cut 11 bases from V and 1 base from J, with 14 bases between. The CDR3 spans 13 residues. CDR1 MNHEY and CDR2 SVGAGI come from the germline V gene. The CDR3: CAARPGPNTEAFF. The CDR3 DNA is TGTGCCGCCCGACCAGGGCCGAACACTGAAGCTTTCTTT.

The J gene is TRBJ1-1, the V gene TRBV30, with no clear D. Germline values: CDR1 GTSNPN, CDR2 SVGIG (reference sequence). The CDR3 has 13 residues. V lost 0 bases and J lost 4, with 9 bases in between. The CDR3 coding sequence is TGTGCCTGGAGTGTCGAGGGCGGCACTGAAGCTTTCTTT. Amino acid sequence: CAWSVEGGTEAFF. The whole variable domain, filled in from reference TRBV30 and TRBJ1-1, reads SQTIHQWPATLVQPVGSPLSLECTVEGTSNPNLYWYRQAAGRGLQLLFYSVGIGQISSEVPQNLSASRPQDRQFILSSKKLLLSDSGFYLCAWSVEGGTEAFFGQGTRLTVV.

The chain uses TRBV11-2 and TRBJ2-5; D is uncertain. This CDR3 has 15 amino acids. The V gene's germline CDR1 is SGHAT and CDR2 FQNNGV. With 1 base removed from V and 2 bases from J, the gap between germline ends came to 11 bases. This CDR3 reads CASSLGVNIQETQYF. DNA of the CDR3: TGTGCCAGCAGCTTAGGAGTTAATATACAAGAGACCCAGTACTTC.

V and J are TRBV2 and TRBJ2-7, with D possibly TRBD1 on 6 matching bases. Trimming cost V 4 bases and J 0 bases, with 13 bases left between them. This CDR3 spans 15 amino acids. The V gene's germline CDR1 is SNHLY and CDR2 FYNNEI. DNA of the CDR3: TGTGCCAGCAGTGGGGGGACACAATTCTCCTACGAGCAGTACTTC. Its translation: CASSGGTQFSYEQYF.

This rearrangement joins TRBV6-5 to TRBJ2-7; D not certain. The CDR3 consists of 15 residues. V was pared by 7 bases and J by 3 bases, with 19 bases between. Germline assignment: CDR1 MNHEY and CDR2 SVGAGI. DNA for the CDR3: TGTGCCAGCATCACTGGTAGCCGAAAAAGCTACGAGCAGTACTTC. It is translated as CASITGSRKSYEQYF.